This T cell receptor beta chain was observed in a study of blood T cell repertoires in COVID-19. About the study: Sources were T cells, B-cell-depleted T cells, or PBMCs; the material itself was cDNA or gDNA.

Data came from immunoSEQ multiplex PCR; TCRdb stores just in-frame clones and leaves some out. The sample yields around 300,000 clones, around 90% seen once. The junction had 5 bases not matched to a gene; V was cut back by 0 bases and J by 7 bases. Germline loops: CDR1 LGHNA, CDR2 YNFKEQ. This CDR3 has 16 amino acids. Seattle researchers signed up patients amid active infection and tracked them longitudinally. The sequence came from a woman in her 50s with COVID-19, enrolled during active disease. Sequencing used peripheral blood. V and J are TRBV4-2 and TRBJ1-6; 8 positions agree with TRBD1. The CDR3 nucleotides read TGTGCCAGCAGCCAAGACGGGACAGGCCTAAATTCACCCCTCCACTTT. Protein product: CASSQDGTGLNSPLHF.